This T cell receptor (beta chain) was sequenced during a study of blood T cell repertoires in COVID-19. About the study: From T cells, B-cell-depleted T cells, or PBMCs came the material, which was cDNA or gDNA.

The CDR3 extends over 15 amino acids. Germline values: CDR1 KGHSH, CDR2 LQKENI. Trimming cost V 1 base and J 10 bases, with 14 bases left between them. Authors' methods: It was from reference gene primer amplification that nucleated cell counts were estimated. Profiling relied on immunoSEQ multiplex PCR, and the TCRdb table lists in-frame clones only, not all of them. V and J calls and clone size are as listed in that table; D and trimming were resolved from the DNA. The profile covers approximately 250,000 clones, with approximately 86% appearing a single time and less than 6.5% taken by the ten largest.

This clonotype originated in a human donor in a cohort sampled during active COVID-19. The V and J genes are TRBV18 and TRBJ1-6; D remains unclear. The specimen sequenced was peripheral blood. The DNA for the CDR3 is TGTGCCAGCTCACCACAGCCCCCGATAGAGTCACCCCTCCACTTT. Residues: CASSPQPPIESPLHF.